Described below is a single T cell receptor beta chain sequence and its context. Its antigen is still unknown. These data come from a study of immune evolution from preneoplasia to lung adenocarcinoma. The CDR3 covers 17 residues. Per germline, CDR1 SQVTM and CDR2 ANQGSEA. Trimming cost V 1 base and J 0 bases; bases outside gene matches: 9. Assay: immunoSEQ multiplex PCR; the TCRdb copy retains only in-frame clones and omits some. The data contain about 4,300 clones, around 88% of them singletons. Points from the study as a whole: Normal lung had the highest top T cell clone frequencies.

Material: FFPE lung adenocarcinoma in situ tissue. The chain carries TRBV29-1 and TRBJ2-1; 7 bases fit TRBD2. The TCR comes from a person aged 55 to 79 with lung adenocarcinoma. Here the CDR3 DNA reads TGCAGCGTTGAAGTTCGGGCGGGAGTGATCTCCTACAATGAGCAGTTCTTC. It is translated as CSVEVRAGVISYNEQFF.